This TCR beta chain was identified in a study of blood T cell repertoires in COVID-19. Background on the study: Sites in the United States, Italy and Spain provided acute and convalescent COVID-19 samples. The cDNA or gDNA used as material had been derived from T cells, B-cell-depleted T cells, or PBMCs.

Looked up from germline, CDR1 is LGHNA and CDR2 is YNFKEQ. The CDR3 runs to 14 residues. Trimming stripped 1 base from V and 3 bases from J, with 8 bases between. In the authors' methods: The assay estimated nucleated cells by amplifying reference gene primers. This table comes from immunoSEQ multiplex PCR, and its TCRdb copy is limited to in-frame clones, with some not included. V, J and clone size were drawn from that table, and D and trimming were deduced from the DNA. The table shows 65,000 to 95,000 clones, with around 81% occurring only once. The receptor was derived from a human donor in a cohort sampled during active COVID-19. The V and J genes are TRBV4-2 and TRBJ2-3; no definite D call. Sequences were obtained from peripheral blood. CDR3 DNA sequence: TGTGCCAGCAGCCAAGGACTCCGGACAGATACGCAGTATTTT. Protein: CASSQGLRTDTQYF.